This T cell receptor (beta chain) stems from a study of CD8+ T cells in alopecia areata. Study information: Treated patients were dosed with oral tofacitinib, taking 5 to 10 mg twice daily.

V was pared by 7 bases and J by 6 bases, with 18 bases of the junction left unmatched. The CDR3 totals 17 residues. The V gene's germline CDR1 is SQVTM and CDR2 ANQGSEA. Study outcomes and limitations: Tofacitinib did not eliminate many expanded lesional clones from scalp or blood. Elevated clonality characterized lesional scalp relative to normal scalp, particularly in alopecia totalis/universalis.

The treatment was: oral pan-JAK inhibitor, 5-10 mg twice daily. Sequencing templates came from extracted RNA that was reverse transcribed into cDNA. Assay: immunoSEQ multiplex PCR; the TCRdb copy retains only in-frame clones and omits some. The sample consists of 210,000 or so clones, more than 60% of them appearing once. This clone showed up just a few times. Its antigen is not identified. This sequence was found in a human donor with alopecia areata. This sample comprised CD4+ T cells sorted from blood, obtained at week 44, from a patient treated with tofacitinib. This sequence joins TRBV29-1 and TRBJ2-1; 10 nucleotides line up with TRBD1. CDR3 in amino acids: CSATARQGAKLVNEQFF. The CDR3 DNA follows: TGCAGCGCAACCGCGAGACAGGGGGCGAAGTTAGTCAATGAGCAGTTCTTC.